This T cell receptor (beta chain) was retrieved from a study of T cell responses to AZD1222 COVID-19 vaccine (dated by TCRdb to about 2021). Notes on the research overall: A total of 230 to 250 trial participants underwent TCR sequencing, of whom 207 had received two doses of AZD1222 and approximately 25 had received two doses of the MenACWY control vaccine. Trial participants were enrolled by age into subgroups of 18-55, 56-69 and 70-plus years, and around 150, 28 and 57 TCR-sequenced participants, respectively, were included in these subgroups. Summary of the overall study and its limitations: Conclusions about previously exposed vaccinees are limited, since just a handful of AZD1222 recipients were seropositive for SARS-CoV-2 at baseline. Because no samples from the day 14 peak response were available, repertoires could be characterized only after the peak T cell response. Epitopes outside the regions mutated in the B.1.351 and B.1.1.7 variants were reportedly recognized by nearly half of the unique spike-specific TCRs. Participants were mostly white British and included more females than males, and it was suggested by the authors that clonal diversity may have been underestimated. In the small 56-69-year group, the increase in depth fell short of significance, most likely because of low power. CD4 TCRs associated with the vaccine covered the entire spike protein, and the dominant responses were in regions 160-218 and 743-854. After two AZD1222 doses, both the breadth and the depth of spike-specific TCRs were significantly higher than at day 0 and than in MenACWY recipients.

What this sample's time point label stands for: about 28 days (+/-7) after the second vaccine dose. AZD1222 recipients whose second dose came at about 4 weeks and those whose second dose came at about 12 weeks were combined into one group, since spike-specific TCR depth and breadth did not differ between the two schedules. Vaccinee samples came from UK trials COV001 and COV002, including a single-blind randomized controlled phase 2/3 trial of AZD1222 (ChAdOx1 nCoV-19) in healthy adults. For TCRbeta chain sequencing, PBMC samples from trial participants were taken at day 0 and at day 28 after the second dose. As for this clone: Its cognate antigen has yet to be identified. No qualities accompany the bases; no much larger clone lies one base away.

The CDR3 regions of human TCRbeta chains were analyzed by immunosequencing. On the authors' methods: TCRs in the repertoires were compared against a reference library of SARS-CoV-2-specific TCRs that had been generated with the MIRA antigen-specificity platform. Breadth was defined as the fraction of unique TCRs that were SARS-CoV-2-associated, and depth was defined as the fraction of total T cells that were SARS-CoV-2-associated. Each spike-specific TCR was assigned to its reactive spike region and to a CD4 or CD8 class using the MIRA data. Log10-transformed breadth and depth values were compared by one-way ANOVA with Sidak's multiple comparisons tests. TCRdb mirrors the immuneACCESS table, restricted to in-frame sequences. Some clones are absent from its copies; in checked studies, under half trace to an unresolved V gene, and the reason for the others is unknown. The DNA was the basis for D and trimming; V, J and clone size are from that table. The sample profile shows 120,000 to 150,000 clones; roughly 87% of them were found once. Under 2% of the sample goes to the ten largest clones.

The germline V gene (reference sequence) sets CDR1 to LNHNV and CDR2 to YYDKDF. After removal of 2 bases from V and 0 bases from J, the junction retains 8 bases not matched to a gene. The CDR3 spans 18 residues, from the cysteine through the phenylalanine. Kept here is only the CDR3 DNA, which spans 54 bases and is read in frame from base 1. The sequence derives from an adult who received the AZD1222 COVID-19 vaccine. The source was peripheral blood, collected 28 days after the second AZD1222 dose. The chain employs TRBV15 and TRBJ2-1; TRBD1 lines up with 9 middle nucleotides. This receptor carries the CDR3 CATSRHPGTGYSYNEQFF. The DNA is as follows: TGTGCCACCAGCAGACACCCCGGGACAGGGTACTCCTACAATGAGCAGTTCTTC. Joined to the reference TRBV15 and TRBJ2-1 proteins, this CDR3 gives the full variable domain: DAMVIQNPRYQVTQFGKPVTLSCSQTLNHNVMYWYQQKSSQAPKLLFHYYDKDFNNEADTPDNFQSRRPNTSFCFLDIRSPGLGDTAMYLCATSRHPGTGYSYNEQFFGPGTRLTVL.